The 22 T cell receptor beta chains below were found in one sample sequenced in a study of blood T cell repertoires in COVID-19. Libraries were prepared by immunoSEQ multiplex PCR; TCRdb keeps only in-frame clonotypes and omits some of them. The repertoire holds approximately 98,000 clones, with less than 85% as singletons. Sequenced: peripheral blood. These receptors came from a middle-aged woman with acute or convalescent COVID-19.

The chain is built from TRBV11-2 and TRBJ2-5; D unresolved. Germline assignment: CDR1 SGHAT and CDR2 FQNNGV. Trimming removed 2 bases at V and 3 bases at J, with 7 bases between. The CDR3 length is 13 residues. The DNA of the CDR3 is TGTGCCAGCAGCTTATCTTCTAAAGAGACCCAGTACTTC. It is translated as CASSLSSKETQYF.

This clone showed up just a few times. The same CDR3 also results from other DNA sequences found in this sample. This chain links TRBV19 with TRBJ2-7; D is uncertain. Germline V gene sequence: CDR1 LNHDA, CDR2 SQIVND (reference sequence). V was pared by 3 bases and J by 5 bases, with 11 bases between. The CDR3 contains 13 residues. CDR3 sequence: CASSIIGTDEQYF. CDR3 coding DNA: TGTGCCAGTAGTATTATTGGAACAGACGAGCAGTACTTC.

The CDR3 coding sequence is TGCGCCAGCAGCCAAGTACCCCTACAGGGTGACTATGGCTACACCTTC. Its protein is CASSQVPLQGDYGYTF. The J gene is TRBJ1-2, the V gene TRBV4-3, with D maybe TRBD1 (6 bases). V was shortened by 1 base and J by 3 bases, with 15 bases between the two germline ends. The germline gives CDR1 LGHNA, CDR2 YSLEER. CDR3 length: 16 residues.

The chain combines TRBV4-3 with TRBJ1-6; possibly TRBD1 for D (6 bases). CDR1 is LGHNA, CDR2 YSLEER, per germline. V lost 0 bases to trimming and J lost 10 bases, with 16 bases between them. This CDR3 region has 16 residues. This chain's CDR3 is CASSQDRNRVESPLHF. In nucleotides, the CDR3 is TGCGCCAGCAGCCAAGATAGGAACAGGGTTGAGTCACCCCTCCACTTT.

The rearrangement joins TRBV5-1 to TRBJ2-7; TRBD1 is a possible D gene (5 bases). Germline V gives CDR1 SGHRS, CDR2 YFSETQ. This CDR3 is 14 amino acids long. V lost 2 bases to trimming and J lost 7 bases, with 16 bases between them. The CDR3 is CASSLGAYSGEQYF. CDR3 in DNA: TGCGCCAGCAGCTTAGGGGCCTACTCAGGGGAGCAGTACTTC.

The chain joins TRBV14 to TRBJ2-5, with TRBD2 identical over 11 bases. CDR1 is SGHDN, CDR2 FVKESK, per germline. CDR3 length: 16 amino acids. V lost 2 bases to trimming and J lost 6 bases; unmatched junction nucleotides: 8. CDR3 nucleotide sequence: TGTGCCAGCAGCCAAATTAGCGGGGGGGCCTGGAAGACCCAGTACTTC. This encodes CASSQISGGAWKTQYF.

This chain links TRBV6-6 with TRBJ2-1, with TRBD1 matching 7 bases. CDR3 length equals 12 residues. Looked up from germline, CDR1 is MNHNY and CDR2 is SVGAGI (reference sequence). Trimming cost V 8 bases and J 4 bases; bases outside gene matches: 2. CDR3 protein: CASQGQYNEQFF. The CDR3 coding sequence is TGTGCCAGCCAGGGACAGTACAATGAGCAGTTCTTC.

The chain employs TRBV24-1 and TRBJ2-5; tentative D call: TRBD1 (6 bases). Trimming pared 1 base from V and 5 bases from J, leaving 16 bases between. CDR1 KGHDR and CDR2 SFDVKD come from the germline V gene. The CDR3 is 16 amino acids. The CDR3 sequence: CATSDFKAGDRETQYF. DNA for the CDR3: TGTGCCACCAGTGATTTTAAGGCAGGGGATAGGGAGACCCAGTACTTC.

The rearrangement links TRBV5-1 to TRBJ1-2, with unresolved D. The CDR3 length is 14 residues. With 0 bases removed from V and 4 bases from J, the gap between germline ends came to 10 bases. The germline CDR1 and CDR2 sequences are SGHRS and YFSETQ. CDR3 loop: CASSLVPGGYGYTF. The CDR3 nucleotides read TGCGCCAGCAGCTTGGTGCCAGGAGGCTATGGCTACACCTTC.

J is TRBJ2-7 and V is TRBV7-9; a weak D match, TRBD2 (7 bases). Germline V gene lookup returns CDR1 SEHNR and CDR2 FQNEAQ (reference sequence). V was trimmed by 6 bases and J by 4 bases, leaving 22 bases between them. The CDR3 covers 16 residues. The CDR3 loop is CASSLGGPGNGYEQYF. The CDR3 DNA sequence: TGTGCCAGCAGTCTGGGGGGGCCCGGGAACGGATACGAGCAGTACTTC.

The CDR3 region has the DNA TGTGCCAGCAGCTTAATGGGACTAGCCGTTGATGAGCAGTTCTTC. It encodes CASSLMGLAVDEQFF. The rearrangement joins TRBV7-3 to TRBJ2-1; TRBD2 matches 9 bases. CDR1 SGHTA and CDR2 FQGTGA come from the germline V gene. V shed 1 base and J 8 bases; nucleotides not matched to a gene: 6. The CDR3 is 15 amino acids.

V and J are TRBV2 and TRBJ1-4; D is undetermined. Germline loops: CDR1 SNHLY, CDR2 FYNNEI. The CDR3 has 14 residues. V lost 5 bases and J lost 5, with 12 bases in between. The CDR3: CASSRDGKNEKLFF. The CDR3 coding sequence is TGTGCCAGCAGTCGCGACGGGAAAAATGAAAAACTGTTTTTT.

This clone has just a few counts. The chain employs TRBV9 and TRBJ2-5; 11 bases agree with TRBD2. The CDR3 consists of 17 residues. J lost 1 base, V lost 3 bases, and 8 bases had no gene match. CDR1 and CDR2 (germline): SGDLS, YYNGEE. The CDR3 reads CASSAHSSGGFQETQYF. DNA of the CDR3: TGTGCCAGCAGCGCCCACTCTAGCGGGGGGTTCCAAGAGACCCAGTACTTC.

The chain combines TRBV13 with TRBJ2-3; 8 bases are a match to TRBD2. The CDR3 runs to 18 residues. CDR1 and CDR2 (germline): PRHDT, FYEKMQ (reference sequence). V lost 3 bases, J lost 1 base, and 12 bases stayed unmatched. CDR3 in amino acids: CASSFTRGTGGGTDTQYF. CDR3 sequence (DNA): TGTGCCAGCAGCTTTACTCGGGGAACCGGGGGGGGCACAGATACGCAGTATTTT.

The chain employs TRBV29-1 and TRBJ2-7; the D is unclear. The CDR3 is 12 residues long. Germline assignment: CDR1 SQVTM and CDR2 ANQGSEA. Trimming stripped 1 base from V and 5 bases from J, with 9 bases between. The DNA for the CDR3 is TGCAGCGTTGAAGGCAATCGGGACGAGCAGTACTTC. Encoded protein: CSVEGNRDEQYF.

V is TRBV12-3 or TRBV12-4 and J is TRBJ1-4; D gene unclear. This CDR3 region has 11 residues. V was shortened by 3 bases and J by 7 bases, with 3 bases between the two germline ends. CDR3 in amino acids: CASSFGEKLFF. The CDR3 nucleotides are TGTGCCAGCAGTTTCGGTGAAAAACTGTTTTTT.

The chain is built from TRBV24-1 and TRBJ2-5; D possibly corresponds to TRBD1 (5 bases). V lost 2 bases, J lost 5 bases, and 8 bases lay in between. CDR1 KGHDR and CDR2 SFDVKD come from the germline V gene. The length of the CDR3 is 13 residues. The CDR3 bases are TGTGCCACCAGTGATTCAGGGCGCGAGACCCAGTACTTC. Translated, it gives CATSDSGRETQYF.

The chain employs TRBV7-9 and TRBJ1-1, with D perhaps TRBD1 (6 bases). Deletions cut 1 base from V and 11 bases from J, with 11 bases between. The CDR3 loop spans 12 amino acids. Per the germline V gene, CDR1 is SEHNR and CDR2 is FQNEAQ (reference sequence). The CDR3 DNA reads as TGTGCCAGCAGCTTAGTAGGGGGGGACGCTTTCTTT. Translation gives CASSLVGGDAFF.

Only a few counts were recorded for this clone. The chain is built from TRBV5-1 and TRBJ2-7; 7 bases agree with TRBD1. The CDR3 runs to 14 residues. The V gene's germline CDR1 is SGHRS and CDR2 YFSETQ. Losses at the gene ends were 3 bases for V and 2 bases for J; bases not matched to a gene: 5. The CDR3 is CASSSNGQAYEQYF. Here the CDR3 DNA reads TGCGCCAGCAGCTCGAACGGACAGGCCTACGAGCAGTACTTC.

The chain carries TRBV5-1 and TRBJ2-2; D gene ambiguous. The V gene's germline CDR1 is SGHRS and CDR2 YFSETQ. The CDR3 runs 13 residues. V dropped 4 bases and J dropped 2 bases, with 6 bases sitting between them. CDR3 sequence: CASSLYNTGELFF. The CDR3 coding sequence is TGCGCCAGCAGCCTCTACAACACCGGGGAGCTGTTTTTT.

The chain uses TRBV6-5 and TRBJ1-2; maybe TRBD1 (6 bases). This CDR3 comprises 15 residues. Germline CDR1 reads MNHEY; CDR2 reads SVGAGI. V lost 0 bases and J 5 bases, leaving 13 bases between the germline ends. The CDR3 loop is CASSYSVDSLYGYTF. The CDR3 DNA reads as TGTGCCAGCAGTTACTCCGTGGACAGCTTGTATGGCTACACCTTC.

In this sample, this clone turned up many times. The chain uses TRBV14 and TRBJ1-1; D is possibly TRBD1 (6 bases). The length of the CDR3 is 13 residues. Germline-derived CDR1 and CDR2 are SGHDN and FVKESK. The V gene lost 4 bases and the J gene lost 11 bases, with 17 bases spanning the gap. CDR3 sequence (DNA): TGTGCCAGCAGCCCATTCAGGGGTGGGGACGCTTTCTTT. Translation: CASSPFRGGDAFF.